This T cell receptor (beta chain) was recovered during a study of T-cell reconstitution after alpha-beta-depleted transplantation in children. This CDR3 has 14 amino acids. From germline, CDR1 is DFQATT and CDR2 SNEGSKA (reference sequence). Germline trimming cut 5 bases from V and 8 bases from J; bases unmatched to any gene: 7. It was with unique molecular identifiers that the TCRbeta library was prepared. TCRdb re-called the PCR reads with MiXCR, one entry per CDR3 protein. Here the sample spans roughly 180,000 distinct CDR3 sequences, 11% being singletons. Concerning this clonotype: The antigen remains undetermined.

General study points: It was reported that alpha-beta T cells came from several hundred expanded graft clones (about two months after transplant). In some patients, recipient T cells and intrathymic progenitors surviving conditioning explained high day-60 diversity. Diversity and T-cell counts at one year after transplant derived mostly from new T cells.

The clonotype comes from a boy aged 2-15 years with acute myeloid leukemia, due to receive a stem cell transplant. The specimen was PBMCs, collected before TCRalphabeta/CD19-depleted stem cell transplant. The rearrangement links TRBV20-1 to TRBJ2-1; 12 positions agree with TRBD2. The CDR3: CSAASSGRAHEQFF. Written as DNA, the CDR3 is TGCAGTGCTGCCTCTAGCGGGAGGGCCCATGAGCAGTTCTTC.